The clone carrying this TCR beta chain has more than one count but fewer than ten. Sample-barcoded 5' priming and a J-beta primer mix drove a second PCR of 7 to 11 cycles. MiXCR, run by TCRdb on the 5' RACE reads, gives a single entry per CDR3 protein. The data contain about 1,600,000 distinct CDR3 sequences, approximately 38% of them singletons. Donor samples were obtained from healthy Caucasian individuals from Russia, aged 6 to 90. This sample stems from a study of blood T cells in healthy people across ages. Trimming cost V 5 bases and J 1 base, with 13 bases left between them. This CDR3 is built from 15 residues. Germline values: CDR1 SGHDN, CDR2 FVKESK.

The chain joins TRBV14 to TRBJ2-3, with D tentatively TRBD1 (6 bases). Sample: blood. The receptor's source is a woman aged 18 to 35 in good health. CDR3 protein: CASSKTGLGTDTQYF. CDR3 DNA: TGTGCCAGCAGCAAGACAGGTTTGGGCACAGATACGCAGTATTTT.